This entry lists 16 T cell receptor beta chains sequenced from one sample in a study of blood T cell repertoires in COVID-19. The method was immunoSEQ multiplex PCR; TCRdb's version includes in-frame clones alone and lacks a portion of them. The sample holds over 140,000 clones, roughly 80% seen once. Input material: peripheral blood. Receptors originate from a woman between 45 and 60 years old with active or convalescent COVID-19.

This chain connects TRBV6-5 to TRBJ1-2; perhaps TRBD1 as D (6 bases). The V and J ends lost 8 bases and 1 base respectively, with 11 bases between them. The germline gives CDR1 MNHEY, CDR2 SVGAGI. This CDR3 region has 13 residues. The CDR3 here is CASWGGLNYGYTF. CDR3 DNA sequence: TGTGCCAGCTGGGGGGGCCTTAACTATGGCTACACCTTC.

The chain combines TRBV2 with TRBJ2-1; tentatively, D is TRBD2 (5 bases). The V end lost 5 bases, the J end lost 0 bases, and 11 bases lay between the germline ends. The CDR3 is 15 amino acids. Germline-derived CDR1 and CDR2 are SNHLY and FYNNEI. The CDR3 bases are TGTGCCAGCAGTCCTCGACTAATCTCCTACAATGAGCAGTTCTTC. It translates to CASSPRLISYNEQFF.

V and J are TRBV18 and TRBJ1-1; D is undetermined. The CDR3 contains 14 residues. Germline V CDR1 and CDR2: KGHSH, LQKENI. Between the trimmed V and J ends, which lost 6 bases and 1 base, there was a span of 12 bases. The CDR3 DNA reads TGTGCCAGCTCCCCCGCGGTCCGGAACACTGAAGCTTTCTTT. It translates to CASSPAVRNTEAFF.

J is TRBJ1-2 and V is TRBV5-1, with D possibly being TRBD1 (6 bases). Germline CDR1 reads SGHRS; CDR2 reads YFSETQ. The CDR3 contains 14 residues. The V end lost 10 bases, the J end lost 3 bases, and 19 bases lay between the germline ends. The DNA of the CDR3 is TGCGCCTCCACCCCGGGGGGCGTCGACTATGGCTACACCTTC. It is translated as CASTPGGVDYGYTF.

The gene calls are TRBV9 and TRBJ1-1; D unclear. This CDR3 is 15 amino acids long. In germline, CDR1 is SGDLS, CDR2 YYNGEE. The V end lost 3 bases, the J end lost 0 bases, and 12 bases lay between the germline ends. The CDR3 reads CASSGGPTMNTEAFF. For the CDR3, the DNA is TGTGCCAGCAGCGGAGGTCCGACCATGAACACTGAAGCTTTCTTT.

This clone was observed once. The chain carries TRBV11-2 and TRBJ2-1; D possibly corresponds to TRBD1 (6 bases). V shed 5 bases and J shed 4 bases, with 15 bases lying between them. In germline, CDR1 is SGHAT, CDR2 FQNNGV. The CDR3 runs to 15 residues. This CDR3 is CASSRNRGGYNEQFF. The CDR3 bases are TGTGCCAGCAGCCGTAATAGAGGGGGATACAATGAGCAGTTCTTC. Looking up the rest from reference TRBV11-2 and TRBJ2-1 gives the full variable domain: EAGVAQSPRYKIIEKRQSVAFWCNPISGHATLYWYQQILGQGPKLLIQFQNNGVVDDSQLPKDRFSAERLKGVDSTLKIQPAKLEDSAVYLCASSRNRGGYNEQFFGPGTRLTVL.

The chain employs TRBV30 and TRBJ1-4; D is undetermined. CDR3 length: 15 amino acids. Germline loops: CDR1 GTSNPN, CDR2 SVGIG (reference sequence). V dropped 0 bases and J dropped 6 bases, with 14 bases sitting between them. The CDR3 loop reads CAWSVWRGRDEKLFF. Here the CDR3 DNA reads TGTGCCTGGAGTGTATGGCGGGGAAGGGATGAAAAACTGTTTTTT.

The V call is TRBV9, the J call TRBJ2-5, with 8 bases identical to TRBD1. V was clipped by 1 base and J by 5 bases; unmatched bases: 7. CDR1 is SGDLS, CDR2 YYNGEE, per germline. The CDR3 covers 15 residues. As DNA, the CDR3 is TGTGCCAGCAGCGTACCGACAGGGGTAGGCGAGACCCAGTACTTC. It yields the protein CASSVPTGVGETQYF. The full variable domain, completed using reference TRBV9 and TRBJ2-5, is DSGVTQTPKHLITATGQRVTLRCSPRSGDLSVYWYQQSLDQGLQFLIQYYNGEERAKGNILERFSAQQFPDLHSELNLSSLELGDSALYFCASSVPTGVGETQYFGPGTRLLVL.

The chain couples TRBV19 to TRBJ2-7; TRBD2 aligns across 12 bases. The CDR3 is made up of 16 amino acids. J lost 3 bases, V lost 5 bases, and 8 bases had no gene match. Germline values: CDR1 LNHDA, CDR2 SQIVND (reference sequence). The CDR3 here is CASSPATSGSFYEQYF. In nucleotides, the CDR3 is TGTGCCAGTAGTCCCGCGACTAGCGGGAGTTTCTACGAGCAGTACTTC.

This chain connects TRBV10-3 to TRBJ2-1, with 9 bases that match TRBD2. V was clipped by 6 bases and J by 5 bases; unmatched bases: 14. This CDR3 spans 17 amino acids. In germline, CDR1 is ENHRY, CDR2 SYGVKD. The CDR3 loop is CAISLSRREGRHNEQFF. CDR3 nucleotides: TGTGCCATCAGCCTATCTCGGCGGGAGGGCCGTCACAATGAGCAGTTCTTC.

The J gene is TRBJ2-3, the V gene TRBV28; TRBD1 matches at 12 bases. The CDR3 sequence is 14 residues long. CDR1 and CDR2 from the germline V gene are MDHEN and SYDVKM. V dropped 6 bases and J dropped 7; count of bases not matched to a gene: 5. This chain's CDR3 is CASSPGQGANTQYF. Written as DNA, the CDR3 is TGTGCCAGCAGCCCGGGACAGGGGGCGAATACGCAGTATTTT.

This clone was observed a single time. The rearrangement uses TRBV28 and TRBJ1-2; the match to TRBD1 covers 9 bases. CDR1 and CDR2 from the germline V gene are MDHEN and SYDVKM. This CDR3 is 15 amino acids long. J lost 1 base, V lost 3 bases, and 3 bases had no gene match. DNA of the CDR3: TGTGCCAGCAGTTTGTGGGACAGGGATAACTATGGCTACACCTTC. Protein sequence: CASSLWDRDNYGYTF.

The V call is TRBV5-1, the J call TRBJ1-2, with TRBD1 identical over 10 bases. Germline assignment: CDR1 SGHRS and CDR2 YFSETQ. V lost 0 bases to trimming and J lost 6 bases; unmatched junction nucleotides: 2. This CDR3 has 14 amino acids. The CDR3 here is CASSLGQGADGYTF. The CDR3 DNA reads TGCGCCAGCAGCTTGGGACAGGGGGCGGATGGCTACACCTTC.

The V and J genes are TRBV5-1 and TRBJ2-1; the match to TRBD2 covers 8 bases. Trimming removed 1 base from V and 8 bases from J; junction bases left unmatched: 8. Germline V gene data show CDR1 as SGHRS and CDR2 as YFSETQ. This CDR3 comprises 15 residues. The CDR3 DNA reads TGCGCCAGCAGCTTGCCTAGCGGGCAAGGGGATGAGCAGTTCTTC. Translation: CASSLPSGQGDEQFF.

This chain uses TRBV29-1 with TRBJ1-5; D remains unclear. Trimming took 7 bases from V and 6 from J, leaving 13 bases between them. The CDR3 is 12 residues long. The germline CDR1 and CDR2 sequences are SQVTM and ANQGSEA. The CDR3 reads CSAWTEGQPQHF. The CDR3 nucleotides are TGCAGCGCCTGGACTGAGGGTCAGCCCCAGCATTTT.

This clone occurred a few times. Other DNA variants within this sample encode the same CDR3. V and J are TRBV19 and TRBJ2-1; 8 bases are shared with TRBD2. The CDR3 is 15 amino acids. Germline lookup yields CDR1 LNHDA and CDR2 SQIVND (reference sequence). J gave up 1 base and V 6 bases, and 5 bases lay outside the gene matches. The CDR3 spells CASRTSGPSYNEQFF. CDR3 nucleotide sequence: TGTGCCAGTAGAACTAGCGGACCTTCCTACAATGAGCAGTTCTTC.